A single sample is the source of the 23 T cell receptor beta chains below, sequenced in a study of blood T cell repertoires in COVID-19. The protocol was immunoSEQ multiplex PCR, while the TCRdb copy is restricted to in-frame clones and leaves out a portion. The table includes 240,000 or so clones, approximately 85% detected once. Source material: peripheral blood. These receptors all stem from a woman in her sixties with active or convalescent COVID-19.

The chain links TRBV30 to TRBJ1-1, with 8 bases identical to TRBD1. The CDR3 is made up of 15 amino acids. The V gene's germline CDR1 is GTSNPN and CDR2 SVGIG (reference sequence). V was clipped by 1 base and J by 5 bases; unmatched bases: 9. CDR3 residues: CAWSAGGRQGTEAFF. CDR3 in DNA: TGTGCCTGGAGTGCAGGGGGCCGGCAGGGGACTGAAGCTTTCTTT.

The genes are TRBV19 and TRBJ1-2; D might be TRBD1 (6 bases). V shed 0 bases and J shed 6 bases, with 20 bases lying between them. Germline CDR1 and CDR2: LNHDA and SQIVND (reference sequence). The CDR3 loop spans 17 amino acids. The CDR3 loop reads CASSIDSHVAGEDGYTF. The CDR3 DNA sequence: TGTGCCAGTAGTATAGATAGTCATGTGGCAGGGGAAGATGGCTACACCTTC.

This clone showed up just a few times. The rearrangement uses TRBV5-1 and TRBJ1-2, with 8 positions matching TRBD1. Trimming at V came to 4 bases and at J to 7 bases, leaving 18 bases not matched to a gene. Germline V gene sequence: CDR1 SGHRS, CDR2 YFSETQ. The CDR3 consists of 17 residues. CDR3 bases: TGCGCCAGCAGCAAGAGGGGACAGGAAAGATTGGAGAGTGGCTACACCTTC. Translated, it gives CASSKRGQERLESGYTF.

The chain is built from TRBV7-2 and TRBJ1-1; no clear D gene. Germline V gene data show CDR1 as SGHTA and CDR2 as FQGNSA. This CDR3 comprises 12 residues. The V and J ends lost 5 bases and 3 bases respectively, with 7 bases between them. Written as DNA, the CDR3 is TGTGCCAGCAGCCCTGTATACACTGAAGCTTTCTTT. Translated, it gives CASSPVYTEAFF.

This clone has only one observation. The genes are TRBV9 and TRBJ2-1, with 8 bases fitting TRBD1. Germline V gene data show CDR1 as SGDLS and CDR2 as YYNGEE. The length of the CDR3 is 15 residues. Unmatched junction bases numbered 3, after V lost 0 bases and J lost 4 bases. CDR3 loop: CASSVDWDRYNEQFF. CDR3 sequence (DNA): TGTGCCAGCAGCGTAGACTGGGACAGGTACAATGAGCAGTTCTTC.

The chain has TRBV15 and TRBJ1-2; D gene unclear. This CDR3 region has 15 residues. Germline CDR1 reads LNHNV; CDR2 reads YYDKDF (reference sequence). Trimming shortened V by 0 bases and J by 0 bases, and 8 bases separated the two germline ends. The DNA of the CDR3 is TGTGCCACCAGCAGAGATCCGCGGCCTAACTATGGCTACACCTTC. Translating gives CATSRDPRPNYGYTF.

The J gene is TRBJ1-1, the V gene TRBV15, with D possibly being TRBD1 (6 bases). The CDR3 is 16 amino acids. The ends were cut back, 3 bases at V and 3 bases at J, with 17 bases in the middle. Looked up from germline, CDR1 is LNHNV and CDR2 is YYDKDF (reference sequence). For the CDR3, the DNA is TGTGCCACCAGCAGGACTACAGGGCCTCGGGACACTGAAGCTTTCTTT. This gives the protein CATSRTTGPRDTEAFF.

The genes are TRBV2 and TRBJ1-2; weak D call: TRBD1 (6 bases). V dropped 6 bases and J dropped 0 bases, with 17 bases sitting between them. The CDR3 totals 16 residues. Germline-derived CDR1 and CDR2 are SNHLY and FYNNEI. CDR3 DNA: TGTGCCAGCAGGGACTCGGGCAGGGGTGCTAACTATGGCTACACCTTC. It translates to CASRDSGRGANYGYTF.

This chain connects TRBV27 to TRBJ2-6; TRBD1 agrees at 10 bases. Germline values: CDR1 MNHEY, CDR2 SMNVEV (reference sequence). The CDR3 is 16 amino acids. V lost 5 bases, J lost 2 bases, and 3 bases stayed unmatched. The CDR3 sequence is CASSPGQGAGANVLTF. The CDR3 DNA sequence: TGTGCCAGCAGTCCCGGACAGGGGGCTGGGGCCAACGTCCTGACTTTC.

This clone appeared a few times. The chain's CDR3 is CASSRSGNTIYF. The CDR3 nucleotides read TGTGCCAGCAGCCGCTCTGGAAACACCATATATTTT. The chain carries TRBV5-8 and TRBJ1-3; D unclear. Per the germline V gene, CDR1 is SGHTS and CDR2 is YDEGEE. The CDR3 loop spans 12 amino acids. Trimming removed 4 bases from V and 0 bases from J, with 2 bases in between.

CDR3 loop: CASRTGMTEAFF. CDR3 bases: TGTGCCAGCAGAACCGGGATGACTGAAGCTTTCTTT. The chain is built from TRBV6-5 and TRBJ1-1, with unresolved D. From germline, CDR1 is MNHEY and CDR2 SVGAGI. With 6 bases removed from V and 5 bases from J, the gap between germline ends came to 10 bases. The CDR3 spans 12 residues.

The chain is built from TRBV10-3 and TRBJ1-2; no clear D gene. The germline V and J ends were trimmed by 6 bases and 2 bases, with 19 bases remaining between them. This CDR3 spans 16 amino acids. Germline lookup yields CDR1 ENHRY and CDR2 SYGVKD. The CDR3 loop reads CAISMPPSGPNYGYTF. DNA for the CDR3: TGTGCCATCAGCATGCCTCCAAGCGGGCCCAACTATGGCTACACCTTC.

This clone occurred once. The rearrangement uses TRBV6-5 and TRBJ2-1, with TRBD1 identical over 8 bases. Germline loops: CDR1 MNHEY, CDR2 SVGAGI. With V trimmed by 4 bases and J by 7 bases, 9 bases remained unmatched. This CDR3 has 15 residues. The DNA for the CDR3 is TGTGCCAGCAGTTCCGGGACAGGAGAATGGAATGAGCAGTTCTTC. Protein product: CASSSGTGEWNEQFF.

The rearrangement joins TRBV6-5 to TRBJ1-6; weak D call: TRBD1 (5 bases). The CDR3 length is 14 residues. V lost 7 bases, J lost 13 bases, and 20 bases lay in between. Germline CDR1 and CDR2: MNHEY and SVGAGI. The CDR3 sequence: CASKPGPFLQPLHF. The CDR3, as DNA: TGTGCCAGCAAGCCAGGGCCCTTCCTTCAGCCCCTCCACTTT.

Written as DNA, the CDR3 is TGTGCCAGCATCTTGTCCCGGGACTGGGGGGCTAATGAAAAACTGTTTTTT. Translated, it gives CASILSRDWGANEKLFF. The V gene is TRBV2, the J gene TRBJ1-4; D is possibly TRBD1 (5 bases). Germline V gene sequence: CDR1 SNHLY, CDR2 FYNNEI. Trimming left V 7 bases short and J 3 bases short, with 21 bases between. This CDR3 has 17 residues.

The V and J genes are TRBV20-1 and TRBJ2-1; 9 bases map to TRBD1. The V gene's germline CDR1 is DFQATT and CDR2 SNEGSKA (reference sequence). The J segment lost 5 bases and the V segment lost 3 bases, leaving 5 bases of the junction unmatched. The CDR3 totals 14 residues. CDR3 residues: CSASPGQGHNEQFF. CDR3 in DNA: TGCAGTGCTAGTCCGGGACAGGGTCACAATGAGCAGTTCTTC.

The CDR3 here is CASSLEGTVGEQYF. The CDR3 DNA reads TGTGCCAGCAGCTTAGAGGGGACAGTAGGCGAGCAGTACTTC. The gene calls are TRBV7-2 and TRBJ2-7; 7 nucleotides match TRBD1. The CDR3 is 14 amino acids. Germline V lookup: CDR1 SGHTA, CDR2 FQGNSA. J gave up 6 bases and V 1 base, and 6 bases lay outside the gene matches.

J is TRBJ2-1 and V is TRBV18; TRBD1 is a possible D gene (6 bases). The CDR3 runs to 15 residues. In germline, CDR1 is KGHSH, CDR2 LQKENI. The V gene lost 3 bases and the J gene lost 3 bases, with 12 bases spanning the gap. The CDR3 bases are TGTGCCAGCTCACCCCGGGACACTTTCTACAATGAGCAGTTCTTC. Translating gives CASSPRDTFYNEQFF. The variable domain in full, completed from reference TRBV18 and TRBJ2-1, reads NAGVMQNPRHLVRRRGQEARLRCSPMKGHSHVYWYRQLPEEGLKFMVYLQKENIIDESGMPKERFSAEFPKEGPSILRIQQVVRGDSAAYFCASSPRDTFYNEQFFGPGTRLTVL.

V is TRBV19 and J is TRBJ1-4; TRBD1 matches at 7 bases. The V and J ends lost 6 bases and 4 bases, in that order; junction bases with no gene match: 5. Germline V CDR1 and CDR2: LNHDA, SQIVND (reference sequence). CDR3 length: 14 residues. CDR3 region: CASSRGDSNEKLFF. Here the CDR3 DNA reads TGTGCCAGTAGCAGAGGGGACAGTAATGAAAAACTGTTTTTT.

This rearrangement joins TRBV29-1 to TRBJ1-1, with 7 bases that match TRBD1. J lost 6 bases, V lost 2 bases, and 6 bases had no gene match. The CDR3 loop spans 13 amino acids. Germline V gene sequence: CDR1 SQVTM, CDR2 ANQGSEA. The CDR3 loop is CSVEQGVGAEAFF. CDR3 in DNA: TGCAGCGTTGAACAGGGGGTGGGGGCTGAAGCTTTCTTT. Full variable domain (remainder filled in from reference TRBV29-1 and TRBJ1-1): SAVISQKPSRDICQRGTSLTIQCQVDSQVTMMFWYRQQPGQSLTLIATANQGSEATYESGFVIDKFPISRPNLTFSTLTVSNMSPEDSSIYLCSVEQGVGAEAFFGQGTRLTVV.

This clone occurred once. The rearrangement joins TRBV7-3 to TRBJ2-5; TRBD2 matches 11 bases. J gave up 9 bases and V 5 bases, and 11 bases lay outside the gene matches. CDR3 length equals 15 residues. Looked up from germline, CDR1 is SGHTA and CDR2 is FQGTGA. The CDR3 nucleotides are TGTGCCAGCAGCCCCAAGGCGGCTAGCGGGGGGTCCCAGTACTTC. It is translated as CASSPKAASGGSQYF.

The CDR3 loop is CASSLSGGWQPQHF. Here the CDR3 DNA reads TGTGCCAGCAGTTTGTCAGGGGGCTGGCAGCCCCAGCATTTT. The chain joins TRBV28 to TRBJ1-5, with TRBD1 identical over 8 bases. From germline, CDR1 is MDHEN and CDR2 SYDVKM. This CDR3 contains 14 residues. The junction had 5 bases not matched to a gene; V was cut back by 3 bases and J by 7 bases.

This chain connects TRBV9 to TRBJ2-1; D may be TRBD2 (7 bases). The V end was cut by 4 bases, the J end by 1 base, with 15 bases between. CDR1 and CDR2 (germline): SGDLS, YYNGEE. The CDR3 totals 16 residues. Here the CDR3 reads CASSPRGGLSYNEQFF. The CDR3 DNA is TGTGCCAGCAGCCCCCGCGGGGGCTTATCCTACAATGAGCAGTTCTTC.